What follows describes a single TCR beta chain. This sample was included in a study of control samples from healthy donors and cancer patients. Sequencing used immunoSEQ multiplex PCR; TCRdb keeps in-frame clones, though not all of them. Of about 410,000 clones listed, roughly 90% are singletons. The V and J ends lost 4 bases and 3 bases respectively, with 16 bases between them. Germline lookup yields CDR1 SGHDT and CDR2 YYEEEE. The CDR3 runs to 15 residues. Sequenced input: PBMCs. The clonotype comes from a man aged 35 to 55 with head and neck cancer. The rearrangement links TRBV5-6 to TRBJ1-1; D uncertain. The CDR3 sequence: CASSNPNGFDTEAFF. The CDR3 DNA follows: TGTGCCAGCAGCAACCCCAATGGGTTTGACACTGAAGCTTTCTTT. Combining the CDR3 with reference TRBV5-6 and TRBJ1-1 gives the whole variable domain DAGVTQSPTHLIKTRGQQVTLRCSPKSGHDTVSWYQQALGQGPQFIFQYYEEEERQRGNFPDRFSGHQFPNYSSELNVNALLLGDSALYLCASSNPNGFDTEAFFGQGTRLTVV.